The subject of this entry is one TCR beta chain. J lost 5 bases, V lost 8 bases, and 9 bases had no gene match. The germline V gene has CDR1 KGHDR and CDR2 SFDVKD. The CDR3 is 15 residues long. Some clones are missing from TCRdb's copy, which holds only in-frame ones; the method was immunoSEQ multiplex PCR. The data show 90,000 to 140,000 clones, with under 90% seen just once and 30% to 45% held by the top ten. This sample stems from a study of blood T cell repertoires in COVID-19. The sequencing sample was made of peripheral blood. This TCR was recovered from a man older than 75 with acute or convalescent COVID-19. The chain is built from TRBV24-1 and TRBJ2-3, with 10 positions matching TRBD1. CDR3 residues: CATTQGQGGGDTQYF. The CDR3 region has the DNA TGTGCCACCACCCAAGGACAGGGGGGAGGAGATACGCAGTATTTT.